This T cell receptor (beta chain) is drawn from a study of shared clonotypes between healthy human individuals (dated by TCRdb to the early 2020s). General notes on the study: The cohort included a few men and a couple of women between 18 and 49 years of age. For each donor, three plates each were used for CD4 naive and CD4 memory, two plates were used for CD8 naive, and one plate was used for CD8 memory. To estimate repertoire size and how much clonotype sharing occurs between individuals, the study deeply sequenced the blood TCR repertoires of about 5 healthy adults. To increase sequencing depth and limit assay-specific biases, different laboratories used diverse techniques to prepare libraries and sequence TCR repertoires. Each donor's leukapheresis produced roughly between roughly 0.85 and 9.5 billion PBMCs.

Using the deep immunoSEQ assay, TCR CDR3 regions were amplified from genomic DNA by multiplex PCR. Genomic DNA extracted from each cell subset was distributed evenly over all wells of several immunoSEQ 96-well plates, and each plate served as one replicate. For sorted subsets, roughly 200 ng of genomic DNA, equivalent to 25,000 to 35,000 T cell genomes, went into each replicate PCR. The purified libraries were quantified using a Qubit 3.0 fluorometer, sized with a Bioanalyzer 2100, and then quantified again using the KAPA Library Quantification kit. A separate single-read 150-cycle Illumina NextSeq 550 flow cell was used to sequence each immunoSEQ 96-well plate. In the authors' own workflow: Because the immunoSEQ output included only junctional sequences and no quality scores, the filtering could not be the same as the filtering used for full-length reads. To assign V/J genes and CDR3, sequences were annotated against IMGT germline references using PyIR, a Python wrapper for IgBLAST v1.9. Reads with weak V/J assignments (E-value above 1e-6), missing CDR3, stop codons, out-of-frame junctions, or ambiguous translated residues were removed. V3J clonotypes were defined as sequences sharing an identical inferred V gene, J gene, and CDR3 amino acid sequence. Percentage overlap between repertoires was computed as shared unique clonotypes divided by the size of the smaller repertoire. Repertoire richness was assessed with RTK rarefaction, the Chao1 estimator, and Recon v2.1 estimates of unobserved clonotypes. OLGA was used to compute generation probabilities for all TCRbeta clonotypes that the gDNA method yielded from a handful of donors. In its TCRdb copy, this immuneACCESS table keeps in-frame sequences only and misses some clones. Where compared with another copy, unresolved V genes explain less than half of these, and the others have no known cause. V, J and clone size are taken as reported in that table, and D and trimming were inferred from the DNA itself. For this sample there are 2,500,000 or so clones; over 85% appear just once. Together, the top ten hold roughly 0.15% of the sample.

As concerns this clone: There is no known antigen for this receptor. Base quality data are lacking; no much larger clone is found one base away.

The CDR3 covers 16 residues, taking in both the cysteine and the phenylalanine. The entry retains the CDR3 DNA only, 48 bases that are in frame from base 1. V loses 6 bases of germline sequence and J loses 8 bases, and the interval between the two ends is 23 bases. Donors were healthy HIV-negative adults with no recently reported acute infections or vaccinations. Every donor was a Caucasian adult living in Nashville, Tennessee, USA. CD4+ T cells were enriched through magnetic negative selection, after which naive cells were positively selected on CD45RA and the remaining negative fraction served as the memory subset. Blood was collected by leukapheresis, and PBMCs were isolated by Ficoll-Histopaque density gradient centrifugation and then cryopreserved in liquid nitrogen vapor phase. Analytical flow cytometry was used to check the purity and quantity of each magnetically sorted T cell population. Genomic DNA was isolated from each sorted fraction and quantified by UV absorbance on a Nanodrop 2000c.

What the study reported, not specific to this receptor: Estimated clonotype richness was generally larger for naive than for memory subsets. Pairwise subsampling led to the expectation that sequencing depth would affect the degree of clonotype sharing among donors. Even with the large sequencing depth, rarefaction of the sorted-subset datasets indicated that sequencing was incomplete. Sampling was limited to blood, and TCR repertoires in tissue likely differ from TCR repertoires in blood. Clonotypes shared by all four sorted-subset donors showed higher generation probabilities than non-shared clonotypes. Because the study included a small number of donors, the genetic and exposure-history diversity represented was limited. Roughly 5% of naive CD4, 3.5% of naive CD8, approximately 2% of memory CD4, and 0.4% of memory CD8 clonotypes were shared across a few donors.

The clonotype comes from a man between 18 and 29 years old in good health. The rearranged chain carries TRBV5-3 and TRBJ1-4; no D gene can be assigned with confidence. TRBV5-3 is marked as an open reading frame, function uncertain. The source material was naive CD4+ T cells sorted from blood. Reading the label with the study, this specimen's cell subset or site is: CD45RA+ positively selected. The CDR3 protein is CARTPTPGPTVEKLFF. The DNA sequence reads TGTGCCAGAACCCCAACCCCGGGCCCCACCGTAGAAAAACTGTTTTTT.